The table lists the clone carrying this T cell receptor (beta chain) with a few counts. Its antigen is not known. The data are from a study of cytomegalovirus exposure and HLA in healthy donors. Whole-study results and caveats: Cytomegalovirus association was listed for approximately 160 TCR beta chains.

The table came from immunoSEQ multiplex PCR; TCRdb's copy has only in-frame clones and leaves some out. Among tens of thousands of clones, about 95% were seen once, and the ten largest hold about 0.7%. Source material: PBMCs. The sequence came from a woman under 30 in good health and CMV-seronegative.

The CDR3 sequence is CASSSGTSHRNEQFF. CDR3 DNA sequence: TGTGCCAGCAGCAGCGGGACCTCCCATAGGAATGAGCAGTTCTTC. The chain is built from TRBV28 and TRBJ2-1; 7 positions agree with TRBD2. Germline V lookup: CDR1 MDHEN, CDR2 SYDVKM. V was clipped by 6 bases and J by 7 bases; unmatched bases: 12. The CDR3 is 15 residues long.